The 15 T cell receptor beta chains listed next were all sequenced from one sample in a study of cytomegalovirus exposure and HLA in healthy donors. The PCR made use of 60 Vbeta and 13 Jbeta primers. Produced via immunoSEQ multiplex PCR; TCRdb's table is partial and in-frame only. The sample has under 200,000 clones; around two thirds are singletons. Sample: PBMCs. These receptors were obtained from a middle-aged man in good health and CMV-seronegative.

The V gene is TRBV7-8, the J gene TRBJ1-4; TRBD1 might be the D (5 bases). Germline CDR1 and CDR2: SGHVS and FQNEAQ. Trimming removed 7 bases at V and 4 bases at J, with 13 bases between. The CDR3 sequence is 14 residues long. CDR3 amino acids: CASTRDRGNEKLFF. The CDR3 nucleotides read TGTGCCAGCACAAGGGATAGGGGTAATGAAAAACTGTTTTTT. The full variable domain, its missing parts supplied by reference TRBV7-8 and TRBJ1-4, is GAGVSQSPRYKVAKRGQDVALRCDPISGHVSLFWYQQALGQGPEFLTYFQNEAQLDKSGLPSDRFFAERPEGSVSTLKIQRTQQEDSAVYLCASTRDRGNEKLFFGSGTQLSVL.

This chain uses TRBV15 with TRBJ2-3; 13 positions agree with TRBD2. The ends lost 2 bases at V and 0 bases at J; junction bases unmatched: 11. The CDR3 has 20 amino acids. The germline V gene encodes CDR1 LNHNV and CDR2 YYDKDF (reference sequence). The CDR3 DNA reads as TGTGCCACCAGCAGATCCCCTCCCGGGACTAGCGGGGCAAGCACAGATACGCAGTATTTT. Translation gives CATSRSPPGTSGASTDTQYF. Using reference TRBV15 and TRBJ2-3 for the parts outside the CDR3, the full variable domain is DAMVIQNPRYQVTQFGKPVTLSCSQTLNHNVMYWYQQKSSQAPKLLFHYYDKDFNNEADTPDNFQSRRPNTSFCFLDIRSPGLGDTAMYLCATSRSPPGTSGASTDTQYFGPGTRLTVL.

V usage is TRBV5-1 and J usage is TRBJ1-2; 8 nucleotides match TRBD1. The CDR3 sequence is 14 residues long. J lost 5 bases, V lost 6 bases, and 9 bases had no gene match. In germline, CDR1 is SGHRS, CDR2 YFSETQ. CDR3 bases: TGCGCCAGCAACCCGGACAGGGCCCTGTATGGCTACACCTTC. This encodes CASNPDRALYGYTF.

V gene TRBV6-1 combines with J gene TRBJ1-2, with 7 bases lining up with TRBD1. Unmatched junction bases numbered 3, after V lost 2 bases and J lost 3 bases. The CDR3 contains 14 residues. Germline CDR1 is MNHNS and CDR2 is SASEGT. In DNA form, the CDR3 reads TGTGCCAGCAGTGAAAAGCAGGGGGACTATGGCTACACCTTC. Its protein is CASSEKQGDYGYTF.

The rearrangement joins TRBV5-1 to TRBJ2-3; 9 bases map to TRBD2. The germline CDR1 and CDR2 sequences are SGHRS and YFSETQ. The CDR3 is made up of 16 amino acids. V shed 0 bases and J 4 bases; nucleotides not matched to a gene: 6. The CDR3 sequence: CASSLGGGGGSDTQYF. The CDR3 bases are TGCGCCAGCAGCTTGGGCGGCGGGGGGGGTTCAGATACGCAGTATTTT.

The chain joins TRBV5-1 to TRBJ2-2, with a possible D match to TRBD1 (5 bases). Trimming shortened V by 4 bases and J by 0 bases, and 10 bases separated the two germline ends. Germline CDR1 is SGHRS and CDR2 is YFSETQ. The CDR3 runs 15 residues. In DNA form, the CDR3 reads TGCGCCAGCAGCAATGACAGCTCGAACACCGGGGAGCTGTTTTTT. Its translation is CASSNDSSNTGELFF.

This clone was found a few times. The DNA of the CDR3 is TGTGCCAGCAGCCTCCTAGGGGGGGCGCCTGGGTCACCCCTCCACTTT. Residues: CASSLLGGAPGSPLHF. This chain links TRBV11-2 with TRBJ1-6; D is possibly TRBD1 (6 bases). V lost 5 bases to trimming and J lost 10 bases, with 21 bases between them. CDR1 is SGHAT, CDR2 FQNNGV, per germline. This CDR3 is built from 16 residues.

The chain joins TRBV6-5 to TRBJ1-5; 7 nucleotides match TRBD1. The J segment lost 4 bases and the V segment lost 5 bases, leaving 8 bases of the junction unmatched. The germline CDR1 and CDR2 sequences are MNHEY and SVGAGI. CDR3 length: 15 amino acids. The DNA of the CDR3 is TGTGCCAGCAGTAGCAGGACAGGTCGGAATCAGCCCCAGCATTTT. Translated, it gives CASSSRTGRNQPQHF.

This clone showed up just a few times. The chain has TRBV11-2 and TRBJ2-2; 10 bases line up with TRBD2. V shed 5 bases, J shed 7 bases, and the junction held 7 bases outside the gene matches. The CDR3 spans 15 residues. The V gene's germline CDR1 is SGHAT and CDR2 FQNNGV. CDR3 DNA: TGTGCCAGCAGCCTTTCTAGCGGGGGAGGCGGGGAGCTGTTTTTT. It translates to CASSLSSGGGGELFF. Variable domain in full (rest from reference TRBV11-2 and TRBJ2-2): EAGVAQSPRYKIIEKRQSVAFWCNPISGHATLYWYQQILGQGPKLLIQFQNNGVVDDSQLPKDRFSAERLKGVDSTLKIQPAKLEDSAVYLCASSLSSGGGGELFFGEGSRLTVL.

The chain employs TRBV5-1 and TRBJ2-5; TRBD2 matches 10 bases. CDR3 length: 18 residues. Germline lookup yields CDR1 SGHRS and CDR2 YFSETQ. V shed 0 bases and J 2 bases; nucleotides not matched to a gene: 10. In DNA, the CDR3 is TGCGCCAGCAGCTTGGCCCGAACTAGCGGGGAACTACAAGAGACCCAGTACTTC. Its translation is CASSLARTSGELQETQYF.

The CDR3 protein is CASSPSFQNYGYTF. The CDR3 bases are TGTGCCAGCAGTCCCAGTTTCCAGAACTATGGCTACACCTTC. The J gene is TRBJ1-2, the V gene TRBV27; the D is unclear. Germline V gene sequence: CDR1 MNHEY, CDR2 SMNVEV (reference sequence). This CDR3 has 14 residues. Trimming removed 5 bases at V and 2 bases at J, with 12 bases between.

The J gene is TRBJ2-2, the V gene TRBV7-8, with 8 positions matching TRBD2. There are 16 residues in the CDR3. Trimming took 5 bases from V and 4 from J; bases not matched to a gene: 9. Looked up from germline, CDR1 is SGHVS and CDR2 is FQNEAQ. The CDR3 region is CASSPIGGGITGELFF. As DNA, the CDR3 is TGTGCCAGCAGCCCTATCGGCGGGGGGATCACCGGGGAGCTGTTTTTT.

This clone was seen only once. The rearrangement links TRBV5-1 to TRBJ1-1, with TRBD1 matching over 8 bases. The J segment lost 5 bases and the V segment lost 0 bases, leaving 6 bases of the junction unmatched. CDR1 and CDR2 from the germline V gene are SGHRS and YFSETQ. The CDR3 sequence is 15 residues long. CDR3 amino acids: CASSLATGVWTEAFF. Here the CDR3 DNA reads TGCGCCAGCAGCTTGGCGACAGGGGTTTGGACTGAAGCTTTCTTT.

The chain is built from TRBV6-5 and TRBJ1-1; 10 bases fit TRBD1. The ends lost 6 bases at V and 6 bases at J; junction bases unmatched: 4. The CDR3 runs 13 residues. Germline lookup yields CDR1 MNHEY and CDR2 SVGAGI. The DNA for the CDR3 is TGTGCCAGCAGACGGACAGGGGGGGCTGAAGCTTTCTTT. The encoded protein is CASRRTGGAEAFF.

The chain is built from TRBV7-9 and TRBJ2-2, with 10 positions matching TRBD2. The CDR3 runs 15 residues. Germline V gives CDR1 SEHNR, CDR2 FQNEAQ (reference sequence). Trimming cost V 5 bases and J 4 bases; bases outside gene matches: 4. The CDR3 DNA follows: TGTGCCAGCAGCCCTACTAGCGGGGTCACCGGGGAGCTGTTTTTT. Residues: CASSPTSGVTGELFF.